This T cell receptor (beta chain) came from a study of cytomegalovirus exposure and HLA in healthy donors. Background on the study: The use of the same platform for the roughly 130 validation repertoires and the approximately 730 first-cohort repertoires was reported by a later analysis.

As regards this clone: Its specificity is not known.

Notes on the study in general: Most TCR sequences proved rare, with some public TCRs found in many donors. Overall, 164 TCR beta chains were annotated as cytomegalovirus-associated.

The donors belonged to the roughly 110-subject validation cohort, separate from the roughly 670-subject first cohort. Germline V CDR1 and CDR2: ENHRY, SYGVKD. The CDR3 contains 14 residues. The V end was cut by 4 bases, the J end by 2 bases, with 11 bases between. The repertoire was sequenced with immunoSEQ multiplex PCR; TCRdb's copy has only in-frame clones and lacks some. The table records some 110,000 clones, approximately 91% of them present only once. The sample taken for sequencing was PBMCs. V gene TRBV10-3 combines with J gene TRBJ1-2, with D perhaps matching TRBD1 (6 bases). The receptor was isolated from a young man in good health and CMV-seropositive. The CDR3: CAISATGQNYGYTF. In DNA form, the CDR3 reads TGTGCCATCAGTGCCACAGGGCAGAACTATGGCTACACCTTC.